Listed here is a single T cell receptor (beta chain). As yet, its antigen is unknown. This sample is part of a study of T cell responses to AZD1222 COVID-19 vaccine. Study-wide points: Clonal diversity was possibly underestimated; the donors were predominantly white British and more often female. Repertoire sampling occurred only after the peak T cell response. Spike-specific TCRs gained breadth and depth after people received two AZD1222 doses.

The CDR3 consists of 16 residues. V lost 3 bases and J lost 6, with 18 bases in between. Germline assignment: CDR1 SGHRS and CDR2 YFSETQ. The method was immunoSEQ multiplex PCR; TCRdb's version includes in-frame clones alone and lacks a portion of them. The sample records some 150,000 clones, roughly nine tenths being singletons. The TCR was taken from an adult in good health. The sample was peripheral blood, taken on day 0 of MenACWY control vaccination. The V and J genes are TRBV5-1 and TRBJ1-4; D may be TRBD1 (5 bases). The CDR3 region has the DNA TGCGCCAGCAGCTGGGGACGGAACAAAGGGGATGAAAAACTGTTTTTT. It codes for CASSWGRNKGDEKLFF.